These 5 T cell receptor beta chains were sequenced from one sample in a study of blood T cell repertoires in COVID-19. Method: immunoSEQ multiplex PCR; TCRdb's copy keeps in-frame clones and lacks some. The top ten hold 5.5% to 8% of the sample, which has around 99,000 clones, about 91% seen once. Specimen: peripheral blood. All receptors come from a man aged 50 to 59 with active or convalescent COVID-19.

This chain uses TRBV7-9 with TRBJ2-7; 9 nucleotides line up with TRBD1. J gave up 3 bases and V 3 bases, and 3 bases lay outside the gene matches. Looked up from germline, CDR1 is SEHNR and CDR2 is FQNEAQ (reference sequence). The CDR3 length is 14 residues. This chain's CDR3 is CASSFGDRDYEQYF. CDR3 in DNA: TGTGCCAGCAGCTTCGGGGACAGGGACTACGAGCAGTACTTC.

The chain links TRBV20-1 to TRBJ1-2, with unresolved D. The germline gives CDR1 DFQATT, CDR2 SNEGSKA (reference sequence). V was cut by 3 bases and J by 8 bases, with 7 bases left in between. The CDR3 covers 10 residues. CDR3 in amino acids: CSASGGGYTF. CDR3 nucleotide sequence: TGCAGTGCTAGTGGCGGAGGCTACACCTTC.

The V gene is TRBV2, the J gene TRBJ1-5; 12 bases are a match to TRBD1. Germline V gene lookup returns CDR1 SNHLY and CDR2 FYNNEI. The length of the CDR3 is 15 residues. Unmatched junction bases numbered 7, after V lost 7 bases and J lost 6 bases. Here the CDR3 DNA reads TGTGCCAGCACCTCCGGGACAGGGGGCATTCAGCCCCAGCATTTT. Protein: CASTSGTGGIQPQHF.

About this clone: Other DNA sequences in the sample encode the same CDR3. This chain joins TRBV3-1 (or the pseudogene TRBV3-2) and TRBJ2-3, with D possibly being TRBD1 (6 bases). The CDR3 runs to 13 residues. Germline CDR1 LGHDT, CDR2 YNNKEL (reference sequence). Trimming removed 4 bases from V and 3 bases from J, with 8 bases in between. The CDR3 is CASSLQGTDTQYF. The CDR3 coding sequence is TGTGCCAGCAGCCTACAGGGTACAGATACGCAGTATTTT.

The CDR3 nucleotides are TGTGCCAGCAGCTTAGGGGCCGGGATAGTGCAAGAGACCCAGTACTTC. The encoded protein is CASSLGAGIVQETQYF. The chain uses TRBV11-2 and TRBJ2-5, with a tentative D call TRBD2 (5 bases). The length of the CDR3 is 16 residues. V lost 1 base and J 2 bases, leaving 14 bases between the germline ends. The germline CDR1 and CDR2 sequences are SGHAT and FQNNGV.